The 5 T cell receptor beta chains reported below all come from one sample, sequenced in a study of blood T cell repertoires in COVID-19. Produced via immunoSEQ multiplex PCR; TCRdb's table is partial and in-frame only. The sample records over 150,000 clones, roughly 85% being singletons. Sequences were obtained from PBMCs or T cells enriched from blood (not recorded which). Receptor source: a woman between 18 and 29 years old who had recovered from COVID-19.

V gene TRBV19 combines with J gene TRBJ1-4; D gene ambiguous. Deletions cut 10 bases from V and 8 bases from J, with 17 bases between. Germline V gives CDR1 LNHDA, CDR2 SQIVND (reference sequence). CDR3 length: 13 amino acids. As DNA, the CDR3 is TGTGCCACCCGCGCGGAGGGAGGCGAAAAACTGTTTTTT. Its translation is CATRAEGGEKLFF.

The chain uses TRBV7-2 and TRBJ1-4; D possibly corresponds to TRBD1 (6 bases). CDR3 length: 14 residues. Germline assignment: CDR1 SGHTA and CDR2 FQGNSA. V dropped 1 base and J dropped 8 bases, with 11 bases sitting between them. The CDR3 loop reads CASSLVGGGEKLFF. The CDR3 coding sequence is TGTGCCAGCAGCTTAGTAGGGGGTGGCGAAAAACTGTTTTTT.

V gene TRBV19 combines with J gene TRBJ1-5; TRBD1 matches at 9 bases. Germline V lookup: CDR1 LNHDA, CDR2 SQIVND (reference sequence). The CDR3 extends over 15 amino acids. V dropped 9 bases and J dropped 4; count of bases not matched to a gene: 10. CDR3 loop: CASSENGQGNQPQHF. CDR3 nucleotide sequence: TGTGCCAGCAGTGAAAACGGACAGGGGAATCAGCCCCAGCATTTT.

The rearrangement joins TRBV6-6 to TRBJ1-6; D perhaps matches TRBD1 (6 bases). CDR3 size: 13 residues. V was clipped by 8 bases and J by 8 bases, with 13 bases between them. Germline V gene data show CDR1 as MNHNY and CDR2 as SVGAGI (reference sequence). The CDR3 coding sequence is TGTGCCAGCCTTGGGGGCATTGATTCACCCCTCCACTTT. Protein: CASLGGIDSPLHF.

J is TRBJ2-1 and V is TRBV7-2, with no clear D. Germline loops: CDR1 SGHTA, CDR2 FQGNSA. The CDR3 contains 14 residues. V dropped 1 base and J dropped 8 bases, with 12 bases sitting between them. The CDR3 spells CASSLELLVYEQFF. In nucleotides, the CDR3 is TGTGCCAGCAGCTTAGAACTCCTGGTCTATGAGCAGTTCTTC.